This T cell receptor (beta chain) was sequenced in a study of T cells in localized non-small cell lung cancer. The method was immunoSEQ multiplex PCR; TCRdb's version includes in-frame clones alone and lacks a portion of them. The table records more than 2,000 clones, 21% of them present only once. Turning to this clone: Antigen unknown.

CDR3 length: 15 residues. Germline CDR1 is MNHGY and CDR2 is SAAAGT. The trim removed 10 bases at V and 4 bases at J, leaving 10 bases unmatched. Points from the study as a whole: Of the tissues analyzed, uninvolved adjacent lung showed maximal T cell clonality, greater than tumor. There was an association of higher blood T cell density with longer overall survival. A median of 57 of the top 100 tumor clones appeared in adjacent lung, which was paired and uninvolved. Analysis by sequencing included only one tumor region, so heterogeneity remains possible.

This rearrangement joins TRBV6-8 to TRBJ2-3; 11 bases are a match to TRBD2. Material: lung tumor tissue, obtained before any cancer treatment. This clonotype was obtained from a man aged 40 to 69 with stage I lung adenocarcinoma. The CDR3 region is CAIRTSGSDADTQYF. CDR3 coding DNA: TGTGCCATCAGAACTAGCGGGAGTGACGCAGATACGCAGTATTTT.